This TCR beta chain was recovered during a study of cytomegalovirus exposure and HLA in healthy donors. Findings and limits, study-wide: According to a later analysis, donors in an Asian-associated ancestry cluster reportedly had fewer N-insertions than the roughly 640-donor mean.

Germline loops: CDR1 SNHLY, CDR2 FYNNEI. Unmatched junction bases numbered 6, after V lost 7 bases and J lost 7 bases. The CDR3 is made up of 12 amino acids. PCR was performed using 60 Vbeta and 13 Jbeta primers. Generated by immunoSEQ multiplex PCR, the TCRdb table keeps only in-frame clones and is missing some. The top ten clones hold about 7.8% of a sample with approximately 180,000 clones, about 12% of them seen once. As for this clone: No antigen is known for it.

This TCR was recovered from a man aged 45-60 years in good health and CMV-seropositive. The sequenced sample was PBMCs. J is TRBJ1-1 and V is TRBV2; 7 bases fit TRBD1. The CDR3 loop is CASNFRQGEAFF. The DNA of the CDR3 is TGTGCCAGCAATTTCCGACAGGGTGAAGCTTTCTTT.